Shown below are 4 T cell receptor beta chains from a single sample sequenced in a study of post-analysis software for immune sequencing data. Study-wide findings and caveats: Included in a set of about 5 TRBV segments more frequent in patients than controls were TRBV5-6, TRBV5-1 and TRBV20-1.

The library was made from cDNA and included unique molecular identifiers. TCRdb independently ran MiXCR on the PCR reads; one entry per CDR3 protein. The sample records about half a million distinct CDR3 sequences, roughly 46% being singletons. Their antigens remain unidentified. The sequencing sample was made of blood. These receptor sequences come from a girl aged 10 to 17 with multiple sclerosis.

As concerns this clonotype: The junction departs from the called germline gene at one end, perhaps through a read error. The rearrangement uses TRBV12-3 or TRBV12-4 and TRBJ2-3; 9 bases fit TRBD2. The CDR3 runs 16 residues. The CDR3 region is CASSTNSGSGTDAQYF. The CDR3, as DNA: TGTGCCAGCAGTACCAATAGCGGGAGTGGCACAGATGCGCAGTATTTT.

The sample holds a few counts of this clonotype. The genes are TRBV29-1 and TRBJ1-1, with no clear D. There are 13 residues in the CDR3. Germline V gene data show CDR1 as SQVTM and CDR2 as ANQGSEA. The V end was cut by 4 bases, the J end by 1 base, with 10 bases between. CDR3 in amino acids: CSVVGGENTEAFF. CDR3 coding DNA: TGCAGCGTTGTCGGAGGAGAGAACACTGAAGCTTTCTTT.

The genes are TRBV4-1 and TRBJ1-2; 9 bases line up with TRBD1. CDR3 length: 15 residues. Germline trimming cut 0 bases from V and 7 bases from J; bases unmatched to any gene: 6. Germline V gives CDR1 MGHRA, CDR2 YSYEKL. Here the CDR3 reads CASSQDDRGTSGYTF. In DNA, the CDR3 is TGCGCCAGCAGCCAAGACGACAGGGGGACCTCTGGCTACACCTTC.

The genes are TRBV14 and TRBJ2-1, with TRBD2 as a possible D gene (5 bases). Between the trimmed V and J ends, which lost 4 bases and 3 bases, there was a span of 10 bases. The CDR3 extends over 14 amino acids. The germline gives CDR1 SGHDN, CDR2 FVKESK. The CDR3 region is CASSPHRDYNEQFF. As DNA, the CDR3 is TGTGCCAGCAGCCCCCACCGGGACTACAATGAGCAGTTCTTC.